This TCR beta chain was found in a study of vaccination and CD4 T cells after COVID-19 (dated by TCRdb to between 2022 and 2023). As for the study more broadly: Convalescent patients had a positive SARS-CoV-2 result on nasal swab PCR, and of these patients, several had mild disease and one had severe disease. The cultures were stimulated with overlapping spike peptide pools from SARS-CoV-2 and from the common cold coronaviruses HCoV-NL63, HCoV-OC43 and HCoV-229E. In 9 to 11 COVID-19 convalescent patients and a handful of infection-naive healthy vaccine recipients, researchers compared the spike-specific CD4+ TCR repertoire from before mRNA vaccination with the repertoire from after. The time from the second vaccine dose to post-vaccine blood sampling had a median of approximately 72 days and ranged from about 12 to 250 days. Each participant got two doses of either the Pfizer-BioNTech BNT162b2 vaccine (n=8) or the Moderna mRNA-1273 vaccine (n=2). The convalescent cohort included six males and four females, with two Hispanic individuals, seven Caucasians, two Asians and one multiracial person. Post-COVID blood samples were collected from convalescent patients a median of approximately 100 days after diagnosis, with a range of about 30 to 161 days. In control cultures, a CEFX viral epitope pool was used as positive control, an HIV-1 Nef peptide pool was used as negative control, or no peptide was added. The paper as a whole reports these results and caveats: The study included relatively few convalescent patients and did not analyze early timepoints after natural infection. In convalescent patients, a median roughly 87% of post-vaccine SARS-CoV-2-reactive clones were detected only after vaccination, and vaccine-specific priming was suggested by this finding. Of the vaccine-specific clones found in convalescent patients, nearly all (304 of 307) were mono-reactive for SARS-CoV-2 spike instead of being cross-reactive with common cold coronaviruses. The median number of SARS-CoV-2-reactive clonotypes rose from 20 to 25 after infection to roughly 38 after vaccination, but the change was not significant.

The CDR3 contains 12 residues, cysteine and phenylalanine counted. Only the CDR3 DNA is retained, 36 bases long and in frame from the first base. Via the germline V gene, CDR1 is MDHEN and CDR2 SYDVKM. The trim is 6 bases for V and 6 bases for J, with a gap of 9 bases between the germline ends. The sample holds a few counts of this clonotype. What this receptor recognizes is not known. No quality values exist for individual bases; no much larger clone is one base distant. The intended sense of this specimen's treatment or condition label: roughly ten-day PBMC culture with coronavirus spike peptide pools or control peptides (ViraFEST assay). The ViraFEST assay was used in the study, in which antigen-specific T cells were expanded with peptide pools and expanded clonotypes were subsequently identified by TCR sequencing. The convalescent patients' positive SARS-CoV-2 PCR tests fell between March and December 2020, which was before the Alpha, Beta and Delta variants emerged in the United States. PBMCs were cultured at roughly 1.9 million per well in IMDM supplemented with roughly 5.2% human AB serum and about 10 IU/ml IL-2, with approximately 10 ug/ml peptide pools added. On days 3 and 7, half of the culture medium was replaced with fresh IL-2-containing medium. After 9 to 11 days of culture, CD4+ T cells were isolated by negative selection with the EasySep CD4+ T cell isolation kit. Ficoll-Paque Plus gradient centrifugation was used to isolate PBMCs from whole blood, and the isolated PBMCs were then either used fresh or cryopreserved at -140C. Culture conditions were generally each tested in triplicate wells.

To prepare the library, PCR was applied. TCR sequencing of DNA from cultured CD4+ T cells used the Oncomine TCR Beta short-read assay at the Johns Hopkins FTIC core. Genomic DNA was extracted from the cultured CD4+ T cells with the QIAamp micro DNA kit. Oncomine TCR Beta libraries from cultured CD4+ T cells were pooled using unique dual indexes and sequenced on an Illumina iSeq 100. In the authors' own workflow: Non-productive sequences were removed, and CDR3s that did not start with C, did not end with F or W, or were shorter than 7 amino acids were discarded. Antigen-specific clonotypes were identified with the MANAFEST web application by comparing peptide-stimulated wells with reference and other culture wells. To be called positive, a clone needed an FDR below 0.05, an odds ratio above 5, and a productive frequency above 0.1% in at least two of three replicate wells. A clonotype was classed as cross-reactive if the clonotype showed significant expansion both in SARS-CoV-2 spike wells and in at least one common cold coronavirus spike condition. Similarity between CDR3 sequences was evaluated in R version 3.6.1 using Levenshtein distances (stringdist) and unrooted phylogenetic trees (ape). TCRdb took the public reads, trimmed them with fastp at Q25, ran MiXCR for clone calling and kept in-frame beta chains. For every CDR3 protein sequence, its rows merge into one entry that carries the most common genes and DNA. The V and J calls were determined by TCRdb, not by the authors. Within this sample are 9,000 to 13,000 distinct CDR3 sequences, with about 38% of them counted one time only. The leading ten clones occupy around a tenth of the sample.

Recombination linked TRBV28 to TRBJ1-5; there is no confident call for the D gene. Sample: CD4+ T cells from blood, cultured in vitro, taken after SARS-CoV-2 vaccination. This TCR was recovered from a human donor who had recovered from COVID-19. Read as DNA, the sequence is TGTGCCAGCAGACTGGTGGGTCAGCCCCAGCATTTT. This gives the protein CASRLVGQPQHF.